A single sample gave rise to the 23 T cell receptor beta chains below, sequenced in a study of cytomegalovirus exposure and HLA in healthy donors. The data were produced by immunoSEQ multiplex PCR, yet TCRdb's version contains in-frame clones alone and is incomplete. This sample yields fewer than 250,000 clones, of which roughly 83% are seen a single time; 4.5% to 6% belongs to the top ten. Specimen: PBMCs. Receptor source: a woman in her late teens or twenties in good health and CMV-seronegative.

The chain has TRBV5-1 and TRBJ2-1; D is unclear. V was clipped by 4 bases and J by 8 bases, with 10 bases between them. Germline loops: CDR1 SGHRS, CDR2 YFSETQ. CDR3 length: 12 residues. The CDR3 region is CASSPLGDEQFF. The CDR3 coding sequence is TGCGCCAGCAGCCCCCTCGGCGATGAGCAGTTCTTC. The whole variable domain, filled in from reference TRBV5-1 and TRBJ2-1, reads KAGVTQTPRYLIKTRGQQVTLSCSPISGHRSVSWYQQTPGQGLQFLFEYFSETQRNKGNFPGRFSGRQFSNSRSEMNVSTLELGDSALYLCASSPLGDEQFFGPGTRLTVL.

This clone was seen only once. Sequence at one end of the junction differs from germline and may be a read error. The CDR3 spells CASSLSGQGVQPYF. CDR3 DNA sequence: TGTGCCAGCAGCTTATCGGGACAGGGAGTTCAACCGTACTTT. This chain links TRBV5-6 with TRBJ1-6, with 9 bases matching TRBD1. There are 14 residues in the CDR3. Germline V gene sequence: CDR1 SGHDT, CDR2 YYEEEE.

The chain joins TRBV6-1 to TRBJ2-3; D remains unclear. CDR3 size: 15 residues. Trimming cost V 1 base and J 0 bases, with 8 bases left between them. CDR1 and CDR2 from the germline V gene are MNHNS and SASEGT. The CDR3 is CASSEGTASTDTQYF. The CDR3, as DNA: TGTGCCAGCAGTGAAGGTACGGCTAGCACAGATACGCAGTATTTT.

V gene TRBV10-2 combines with J gene TRBJ2-3; no clear D gene. CDR1 WSHSY and CDR2 SAAADI come from the germline V gene. V gave up 0 bases and J gave up 0 bases, with 10 bases separating them. The CDR3 consists of 16 residues. The chain's CDR3 is CASSESLRPSTDTQYF. Here the CDR3 DNA reads TGCGCCAGCAGTGAGTCCCTGCGCCCTAGCACAGATACGCAGTATTTT.

The rearrangement uses TRBV6-5 and TRBJ2-7, with TRBD2 matching 13 bases. The CDR3 spans 15 residues. Germline CDR1 is MNHEY and CDR2 is SVGAGI. Trimming at V came to 5 bases and at J to 2 bases, leaving 3 bases not matched to a gene. CDR3 loop: CASSRGTSGTYEQYF. As DNA, the CDR3 is TGTGCCAGCAGTAGGGGGACTAGCGGGACCTACGAGCAGTACTTC.

J is TRBJ2-7 and V is TRBV10-3; 7 bases fit TRBD1. The trim removed 2 bases at V and 2 bases at J, leaving 9 bases unmatched. The CDR3 extends over 16 amino acids. Germline CDR1 and CDR2: ENHRY and SYGVKD. CDR3 region: CAISETGQTTTYEQYF. The DNA for the CDR3 is TGTGCCATCAGTGAGACGGGACAGACAACTACCTACGAGCAGTACTTC.

This chain links TRBV10-3 with TRBJ2-7; the D call may be TRBD1 or TRBD2 (6 bases each). Germline assignment: CDR1 ENHRY and CDR2 SYGVKD. The CDR3 runs to 15 residues. V was clipped by 0 bases and J by 3 bases, with 12 bases between them. The CDR3 nucleotides read TGTGCCATCAGTGAGTCTAGCGGAGGGGGCTACGAGCAGTACTTC. Protein product: CAISESSGGGYEQYF.

This rearrangement joins TRBV29-1 to TRBJ2-5; D is perhaps TRBD1 (6 bases). The CDR3 contains 13 residues. The germline CDR1 and CDR2 sequences are SQVTM and ANQGSEA. Trimming stripped 7 bases from V and 2 bases from J, with 14 bases between. The CDR3 region is CSASGTPQETQYF. The CDR3 DNA follows: TGCAGCGCGTCCGGGACACCACAAGAGACCCAGTACTTC.

The genes are TRBV4-2 and TRBJ2-2; no clear D. Deletions cut 0 bases from V and 5 bases from J, with 16 bases between. The germline gives CDR1 LGHNA, CDR2 YNFKEQ. This CDR3 region has 17 residues. The CDR3 region has the DNA TGTGCCAGCAGCCAAGATCCCCCCTCCGTAGGGACCGGGGAGCTGTTTTTT. Translation gives CASSQDPPSVGTGELFF.

This clone was recorded a few times. This chain uses TRBV23-1 with TRBJ2-7; D gene uncertain. TRBV23-1 is an ORF, with its function uncertain. CDR3 length: 15 amino acids. Deletions cut 2 bases from V and 6 bases from J, with 17 bases between. CDR3 residues: CASSQVLILVGEQYF. CDR3 coding DNA: TGCGCCAGCAGTCAAGTTTTGATCTTGGTCGGCGAGCAGTACTTC.

The chain has TRBV6-5 and TRBJ2-3, with 10 nucleotides matching TRBD2. The V segment lost 7 bases and the J segment 0 bases; nucleotides outside the gene matches: 1. The germline CDR1 and CDR2 sequences are MNHEY and SVGAGI. The length of the CDR3 is 14 residues. The CDR3 loop is CASKLAGSTDTQYF. The CDR3, as DNA: TGTGCCAGCAAACTAGCGGGAAGCACAGATACGCAGTATTTT.

The genes are TRBV5-1 and TRBJ2-1; 9 bases fit TRBD1. The germline gives CDR1 SGHRS, CDR2 YFSETQ. J lost 8 bases, V lost 4 bases, and 7 bases had no gene match. The CDR3 is 14 residues long. The CDR3, as DNA: TGCGCCAGCAGCCAGGGACAGGGAGTCCATGAGCAGTTCTTC. It is translated as CASSQGQGVHEQFF.

The J gene is TRBJ1-1, the V gene TRBV5-1, with D unresolved. V lost 0 bases to trimming and J lost 1 base, with 13 bases between them. Germline loops: CDR1 SGHRS, CDR2 YFSETQ. CDR3 length equals 16 residues. The CDR3 DNA follows: TGCGCCAGCAGCTTGGCCATATCTCCGGGGAACACTGAAGCTTTCTTT. Translating it yields CASSLAISPGNTEAFF.

This chain links TRBV2 with TRBJ1-1, with D unresolved. The V end lost 7 bases, the J end lost 1 base, and 10 bases lay between the germline ends. The CDR3 is 13 residues long. Germline values: CDR1 SNHLY, CDR2 FYNNEI. The CDR3 nucleotides are TGTGCCAGCAACTTCGTGGAGAACACTGAAGCTTTCTTT. Protein product: CASNFVENTEAFF.

The genes are TRBV6-1 and TRBJ1-4, with D hard to call. From germline, CDR1 is MNHNS and CDR2 SASEGT. V lost 6 bases and J lost 0, with 8 bases in between. CDR3 size: 14 residues. CDR3 coding DNA: TGTGCCAGCAGAGCCCTTGCAACTAATGAAAAACTGTTTTTT. Translated, it gives CASRALATNEKLFF.

A few counts support this clone. The chain links TRBV5-1 to TRBJ1-4; 8 nucleotides match TRBD1. This CDR3 region has 15 residues. Germline V gene data show CDR1 as SGHRS and CDR2 as YFSETQ. J was trimmed by 2 bases and V by 2 bases; bases with no gene match: 2. The CDR3 region is CASSLWTGTNEKLFF. The CDR3 region has the DNA TGCGCCAGCAGCTTATGGACAGGGACTAATGAAAAACTGTTTTTT.

A word on this clone: No DNA is shown, since the ends of the CDR3 on it are uncertain; the CDR3 is the one TCRdb lists. The chain is built from TRBV5-6 and TRBJ1-3. The germline gives CDR1 SGHDT, CDR2 YYEEEE. A total of 17 residues make up the CDR3, ends included. The CDR3 loop is CASSPRGSSSAGNTIYF.

The V and J genes are TRBV7-8 and TRBJ2-7; no clear D gene. Germline V gene data show CDR1 as SGHVS and CDR2 as FQNEAQ. The V end lost 5 bases, the J end lost 1 base, and 6 bases lay between the germline ends. The CDR3 is 12 amino acids. The CDR3: CASSAGSYEQYF. CDR3 DNA sequence: TGTGCCAGCAGCGCCGGGTCCTACGAGCAGTACTTC.

With respect to this clone: The sample holds other DNA sequences that translate to the same CDR3. The chain recombines TRBV9 with TRBJ2-7; TRBD1 matches 7 bases. Germline V gives CDR1 SGDLS, CDR2 YYNGEE. With V trimmed by 0 bases and J by 7 bases, 4 bases remained unmatched. This CDR3 contains 13 residues. CDR3 DNA: TGTGCCAGCAGCGTAGGACAGGGACGAGAGCAGTACTTC. Protein product: CASSVGQGREQYF. Complete variable domain (other parts from reference TRBV9 and TRBJ2-7): DSGVTQTPKHLITATGQRVTLRCSPRSGDLSVYWYQQSLDQGLQFLIQYYNGEERAKGNILERFSAQQFPDLHSELNLSSLELGDSALYFCASSVGQGREQYFGPGTRLTVT.

This clone appeared many times. The genes are TRBV28 and TRBJ1-5; D is undetermined. The CDR3 runs to 14 residues. Per germline, CDR1 MDHEN and CDR2 SYDVKM. V was pared by 8 bases and J by 0 bases, with 11 bases between. CDR3 in amino acids: CASYSLPSNQPQHF. The CDR3 DNA is TGTGCCAGCTACAGCCTCCCTAGCAATCAGCCCCAGCATTTT.

The rearrangement joins TRBV27 to TRBJ2-3; 9 nucleotides align to TRBD2. CDR3 length: 16 residues. V lost 5 bases, J lost 0 bases, and 6 bases stayed unmatched. Germline assignment: CDR1 MNHEY and CDR2 SMNVEV (reference sequence). The CDR3 nucleotides read TGTGCCAGCAGTCCTCTAGCGGGAAGGAGCACAGATACGCAGTATTTT. Translation gives CASSPLAGRSTDTQYF.

The rearrangement joins TRBV6-5 to TRBJ2-7; no clear D. V lost 2 bases to trimming and J lost 6 bases, with 5 bases between them. The CDR3 length is 11 residues. CDR1 and CDR2 from the germline V gene are MNHEY and SVGAGI. CDR3 sequence: CASSYGSEQYF. The CDR3 nucleotides read TGTGCCAGCAGTTACGGGTCCGAGCAGTACTTC.

The V gene is TRBV5-1, the J gene TRBJ2-3; 11 bases fit TRBD2. Trimming at V came to 0 bases and at J to 4 bases, leaving 1 base not matched to a gene. The CDR3 has 15 residues. Germline loops: CDR1 SGHRS, CDR2 YFSETQ. The CDR3 is CASSLVAGGADTQYF. The DNA for the CDR3 is TGCGCCAGCAGCTTGGTAGCGGGAGGGGCAGATACGCAGTATTTT. Complete variable domain (other parts from reference TRBV5-1 and TRBJ2-3): KAGVTQTPRYLIKTRGQQVTLSCSPISGHRSVSWYQQTPGQGLQFLFEYFSETQRNKGNFPGRFSGRQFSNSRSEMNVSTLELGDSALYLCASSLVAGGADTQYFGPGTRLTVL.